The T cell receptor beta chain described here comes from a study of T-cell reconstitution after alpha-beta-depleted transplantation in children. After removal of 1 base from V and 5 bases from J, the junction contained 12 bases not matched to a gene. Germline V gene lookup returns CDR1 DFQATT and CDR2 SNEGSKA (reference sequence). The CDR3 is 16 residues long. Unique molecular identifiers were incorporated when the TCRbeta library was constructed. In TCRdb, the PCR reads were re-called with MiXCR into one record per CDR3 protein. The sample records a few hundred thousand distinct CDR3 sequences, roughly 10% being singletons. The sample holds many counts of this clonotype. The target antigen is unknown. Whole-study findings and limits: The study reportedly traced alpha-beta T cells about two months after transplant to several hundred expanded graft clones.

The chain uses TRBV20-1 and TRBJ2-5; 8 nucleotides agree with TRBD1. Sequencing used peripheral blood, obtained 180 days after TCRalphabeta/CD19-depleted stem cell transplant. The TCR sequence derives from a male patient under 10 years old who had a stem cell transplant for chronic granulomatous disease, so the T cells may come from the graft donor. The CDR3 coding sequence is TGCAGTGCTAGAGTGGGGACAGGTTATAACGCCGAGACCCAGTACTTC. Translated, it gives CSARVGTGYNAETQYF.